This section outlines one T cell receptor (beta chain) sequence together with its context. Its specificity is not known. This CDR3 contains 13 residues. From germline, CDR1 is SGDLS and CDR2 YYNGEE. The V end lost 6 bases, the J end lost 2 bases, and 10 bases lay between the germline ends. These data belong to a study of cytomegalovirus exposure and HLA in healthy donors. Whole-study results and caveats: Productive rates of about 90% or about 30% were seen for most TCR beta V segments in an earlier analysis. In a later analysis, across HLA loci, associated TCR counts were highest for DRB1, lowest for HLA-C.

PCR used 60 Vbeta primers and 13 Jbeta primers. This table comes from immunoSEQ multiplex PCR, and its TCRdb copy is limited to in-frame clones, with some not included. The table lists 210,000 or so clones, 85% of them singletons, with roughly 0.22% in the top ten. The chain joins TRBV9 to TRBJ2-3, with D possibly TRBD1 on 6 matching bases. Sequencing was carried out using PBMCs. The origin of this receptor is a girl aged 2-10 years in good health and CMV-seronegative. CDR3: CASNLGATDTQYF. The CDR3 nucleotides read TGTGCCAGCAACTTGGGGGCCACAGATACGCAGTATTTT.